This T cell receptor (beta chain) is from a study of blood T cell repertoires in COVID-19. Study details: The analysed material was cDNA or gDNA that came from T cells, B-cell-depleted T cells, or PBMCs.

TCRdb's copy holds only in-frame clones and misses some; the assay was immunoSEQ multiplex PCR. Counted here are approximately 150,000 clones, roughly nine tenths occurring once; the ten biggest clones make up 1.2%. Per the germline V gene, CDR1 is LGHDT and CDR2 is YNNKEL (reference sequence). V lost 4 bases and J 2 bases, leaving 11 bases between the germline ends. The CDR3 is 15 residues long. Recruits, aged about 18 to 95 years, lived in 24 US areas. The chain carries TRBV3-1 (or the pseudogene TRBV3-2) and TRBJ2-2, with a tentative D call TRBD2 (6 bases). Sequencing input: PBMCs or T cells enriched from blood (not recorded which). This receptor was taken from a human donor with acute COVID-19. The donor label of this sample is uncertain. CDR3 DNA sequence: TGTGCCAGCAGCCCGGGGGAACTTAACACCGGGGAGCTGTTTTTT. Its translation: CASSPGELNTGELFF.